This TCR beta chain was identified during a study of neoadjuvant anti-PD-1 for oral cavity cancer. Study details: Patients without progression got a fourth dose around day 43.

The CDR3 has 14 amino acids. Germline lookup yields CDR1 WSHSY and CDR2 SAAADI. V lost 6 bases to trimming and J lost 2 bases; unmatched junction nucleotides: 5. Sequencing used immunoSEQ multiplex PCR; TCRdb keeps in-frame clones, though not all of them. This sample has 15,000 to 20,000 clones, with roughly 66% found just once. This clone was seen a few times. The specimen comprised PBMCs, sampled before nivolumab (anti-PD-1) treatment. This sequence was found in a person between 35 and 79 years old with oral cavity squamous cell carcinoma. V and J are TRBV10-2 and TRBJ2-7, with TRBD1 identical over 9 bases. The CDR3 coding sequence is TGCGCCAGCAGGACCGGGACAGGGACCTACGAGCAGTACTTC. Protein sequence: CASRTGTGTYEQYF.